The rows below give T cell receptor beta chains drawn from one sample of a study of early stage breast cancer tumors. Assay used: immunoSEQ multiplex PCR; TCRdb lists only in-frame clones, some missing. Found here are under 45,000 clones, 70% to 80% of them singletons; the top ten hold about 7.2%. The sample consisted of blood. The receptors were sampled from a person aged 50 to 59 with breast cancer. Each CDR3 is given with its conserved first and last residue. Each record gives: J gene, clone size, CDR3 length, V gene, D gene, CDR3 protein, CDR3 DNA. A D gene is named only where the DNA matches it firmly. Rows give clone size only sometimes, using once, few, many, or a class for an expanded clone.

TRBJ2-1	few	12	TRBV7-2	TRBD2	CAIRVAGGGQFF	TGTGCCATCAGGGTAGCGGGGGGAGGGCAGTTCTTC
TRBJ2-1	-	17	TRBV11-1	TRBD2	CASSLAPGTSGLGEQFF	TGTGCCAGCAGCTTAGCCCCCGGGACTAGCGGCTTGGGGGAGCAGTTCTTC
TRBJ1-2	-	15	TRBV9	-	CASSVDVGPNYGYTF	TGTGCCAGCAGCGTAGATGTGGGGCCTAACTATGGCTACACCTTC
TRBJ2-7	-	17	TRBV11-2	-	CASSSINWVEVSYEQYF	TGTGCCAGCAGCTCCATAAACTGGGTAGAGGTATCCTACGAGCAGTACTTC
TRBJ1-2	-	15	TRBV6-5	TRBD1	CASSTWTGGNYGYTF	TGTGCCAGCAGTACATGGACAGGGGGCAACTATGGCTACACCTTC
TRBJ2-2	-	13	TRBV9	-	CASTNLGHGELFF	TGTGCCAGCACCAATCTTGGGCACGGGGAGCTGTTTTTT
TRBJ2-3	-	15	TRBV14	TRBD2	CASSLLAGGTDTQYF	TGTGCCAGCAGCCTACTAGCGGGGGGCACAGATACGCAGTATTTT
TRBJ2-5	-	11	TRBV10-2	-	CASSPGETQYF	TGCGCCAGCAGTCCCGGGGAGACCCAGTACTTC
TRBJ2-7	-	13	TRBV2	-	CASSGQPSYEQYF	TGTGCCAGCAGTGGACAGCCCTCCTACGAGCAGTACTTC
TRBJ1-4	few	14	TRBV27	-	CASSPKQVPLKLFF	TGTGCCAGCAGTCCGAAACAGGTGCCCTTAAAACTGTTTTTT
TRBJ2-5	-	16	TRBV4-1	TRBD2	CASSQPLGRELETQYF	TGCGCCAGCAGCCAACCCCTTGGGCGGGAGCTGGAGACCCAGTACTTC
TRBJ2-1	few	14	TRBV6-6	TRBD1	CASSRDRGGEEQFF	TGTGCCAGCAGTCGGGACAGGGGAGGGGAGGAGCAGTTCTTC
TRBJ2-1	-	21	TRBV4-1	TRBD2	CASSRKVGLAGGLSSYNEQFF	TGCGCCAGCAGCCGGAAGGTCGGACTAGCGGGAGGCTTAAGCTCCTACAATGAGCAGTTCTTC
TRBJ1-1	-	14	TRBV5-1	-	CASSLDRANTEAFF	TGCGCCAGCAGCTTGGACAGGGCAAACACTGAAGCTTTCTTT
TRBJ2-7	-	15	TRBV4-1	TRBD2	CASSQAPGLGYEQYF	TGCGCCAGCAGCCAGGCCCCGGGACTAGGCTACGAGCAGTACTTC
TRBJ2-1	many	15	TRBV11-2	TRBD2	CASSIQPGLAYEQFF	TGTGCCAGCAGCATCCAACCGGGACTAGCCTATGAGCAGTTCTTC
TRBJ2-1	-	12	TRBV10-2	-	CASRYPGREQFF	TGCGCCAGCAGGTATCCTGGGAGAGAGCAGTTCTTC
TRBJ1-3	-	14	TRBV6-5	-	CASSLGRVGNTIYF	TGTGCCAGCAGCCTCGGGAGGGTAGGAAACACCATATATTTT
TRBJ2-3	-	14	TRBV10-2	-	CASSEDQGTDTQYF	TGCGCCAGCAGTGAGGACCAGGGCACAGATACGCAGTATTTT
TRBJ1-2	few	14	TRBV19	-	CASTSRAESYGYTF	TGTGCCAGTACTAGCCGGGCCGAAAGCTATGGCTACACCTTC
TRBJ1-2	many	11	TRBV2	-	CADQEGYGYTF	TGTGCCGACCAGGAGGGGTATGGCTACACCTTC
TRBJ2-3	-	18	TRBV7-8	-	CASSLAPPASGATDTQYF	TGTGCCAGCAGCTTAGCGCCCCCGGCGAGCGGAGCCACAGATACGCAGTATTTT
TRBJ2-5	-	14	TRBV19	-	CASREDSKKETQYF	TGTGCCAGTAGAGAGGACAGCAAGAAAGAGACCCAGTACTTC
TRBJ2-3	-	17	TRBV13	TRBD2	CASSLVLGGGATDTQYF	TGTGCCAGCAGCTTAGTACTCGGCGGGGGGGCTACAGATACGCAGTATTTT
TRBJ2-1	-	13	TRBV30	-	CAWNPVGGNEQFF	TGTGCCTGGAACCCGGTCGGAGGCAATGAGCAGTTCTTC
TRBJ2-3	-	18	TRBV5-4	TRBD2	CASSLGLAGNDFSDTQYF	TGTGCCAGCAGCTTGGGACTAGCGGGAAATGATTTCTCAGATACGCAGTATTTT
TRBJ2-7	-	15	TRBV9	TRBD2	CASSERLDGLAEQYF	TGTGCCAGCAGTGAGCGCTTAGACGGACTAGCGGAGCAGTACTTC
TRBJ2-1	-	12	TRBV19	-	CAIYDPTGEQFF	TGTGCCATTTATGACCCGACAGGAGAGCAGTTCTTC
TRBJ1-2	-	15	TRBV30	-	CAWSANQGRGGGYTF	TGTGCCTGGAGTGCCAACCAGGGTAGGGGTGGTGGCTACACCTTC
TRBJ2-7	-	17	TRBV13	TRBD2	CASSLGPLAGGPHEQYF	TGTGCCAGCAGCTTAGGCCCCCTAGCGGGAGGACCCCACGAGCAGTACTTC
TRBJ1-2	-	17	TRBV5-1	TRBD1	CASSRPAGQDANYGYTF	TGCGCCAGCAGCCGCCCGGCTGGACAGGATGCTAACTATGGCTACACCTTC
TRBJ2-7	few	13	TRBV7-9	-	CASSSISRHEQYF	TGTGCCAGCAGCTCCATTAGCCGCCACGAGCAGTACTTC